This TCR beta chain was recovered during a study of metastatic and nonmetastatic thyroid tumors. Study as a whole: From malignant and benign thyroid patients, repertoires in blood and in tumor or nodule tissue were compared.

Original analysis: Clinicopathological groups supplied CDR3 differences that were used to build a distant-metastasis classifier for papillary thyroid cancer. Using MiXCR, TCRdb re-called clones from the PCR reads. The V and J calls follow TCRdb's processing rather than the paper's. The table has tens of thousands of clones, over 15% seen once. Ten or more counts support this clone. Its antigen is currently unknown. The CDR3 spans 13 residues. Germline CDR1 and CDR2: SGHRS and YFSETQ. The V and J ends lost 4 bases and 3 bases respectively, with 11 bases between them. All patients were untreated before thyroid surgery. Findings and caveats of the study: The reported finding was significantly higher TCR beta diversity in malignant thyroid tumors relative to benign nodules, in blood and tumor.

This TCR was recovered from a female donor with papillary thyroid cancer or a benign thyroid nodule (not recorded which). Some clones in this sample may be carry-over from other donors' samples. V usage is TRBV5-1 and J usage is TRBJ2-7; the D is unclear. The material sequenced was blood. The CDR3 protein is CASSLQQSYEQYF. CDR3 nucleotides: TGCGCCAGCAGCCTGCAACAGAGCTACGAGCAGTACTTC.